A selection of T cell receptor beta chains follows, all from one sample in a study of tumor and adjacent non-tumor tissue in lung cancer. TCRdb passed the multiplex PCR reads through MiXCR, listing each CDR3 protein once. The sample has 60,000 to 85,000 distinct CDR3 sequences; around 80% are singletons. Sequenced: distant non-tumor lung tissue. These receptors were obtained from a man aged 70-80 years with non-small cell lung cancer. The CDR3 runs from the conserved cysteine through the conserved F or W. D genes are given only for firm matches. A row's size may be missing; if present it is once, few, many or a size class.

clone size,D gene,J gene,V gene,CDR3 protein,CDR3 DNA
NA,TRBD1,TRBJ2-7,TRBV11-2,CASILDQGAPYERCF,TGTGCCAGCATCTTAGATCAGGGGGCCCCCTACGAGCGGTGCTTC
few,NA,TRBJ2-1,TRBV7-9,CASSPFGGGSNEQFF,TGTGCCAGCAGCCCCTTCGGGGGCGGAAGCAATGAGCAGTTCTTC
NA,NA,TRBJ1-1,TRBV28,CTSSLWPSHYTEAFF,TGTACCAGCAGTTTATGGCCCAGTCACTACACTGAAGCTTTCTTT
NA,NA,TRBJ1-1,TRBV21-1,CANSQRGTGPEASF,TGTGCCAACAGCCAAAGGGGCACCGGGCCTGAAGCTTCCTTT
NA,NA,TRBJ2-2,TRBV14,CTSSLYKWLASSNTGELFF,TGTACAAGCAGCCTTTATAAGTGGTTAGCGAGCTCGAACACCGGGGAGCTGTTTTTT
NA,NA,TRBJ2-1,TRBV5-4,CAISARTIVNEQFF,TGTGCCATCAGCGCGAGGACAATTGTAAATGAGCAGTTCTTC
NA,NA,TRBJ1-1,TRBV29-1,CSVLWATGWAFF,TGCAGCGTCCTGTGGGCTACGGGTTGGGCTTTCTTT
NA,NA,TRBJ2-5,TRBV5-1,CASSLLSLGLSDRETQYF,TGCGCCAGCAGCTTGTTGAGTTTGGGACTTTCTGATAGAGAGACCCAGTACTTC
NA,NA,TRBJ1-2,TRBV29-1,CSIVPYQSSGDDGYTF,TGTAGCATTGTCCCCTATCAATCCTCGGGAGACGATGGCTACACCTTC
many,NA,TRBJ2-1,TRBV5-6,CASSFERHHNEQFF,TGTGCCAGCAGCTTTGAACGCCACCACAATGAGCAGTTCTTC
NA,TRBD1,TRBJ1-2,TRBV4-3,CDSSREFGTGRNTF,TGCGACAGCAGCCGAGAGTTCGGGACAGGACGCAACACCTTC
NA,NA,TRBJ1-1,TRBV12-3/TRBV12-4,CAGSEKLCTEAFF,TGTGCCGGCAGTGAGAAGCTCTGCACTGAAGCTTTCTTT
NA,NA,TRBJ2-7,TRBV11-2,CTSSSNRVHEQYF,TGTACTAGCAGCTCGAACAGGGTCCACGAGCAGTACTTC
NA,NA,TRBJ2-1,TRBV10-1,CACSPGDSYNEQFF,TGCGCCTGCAGTCCGGGGGACTCCTACAATGAGCAGTTCTTC
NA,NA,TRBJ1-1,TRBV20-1,CSARAGGNEAFF,TGCAGTGCTAGAGCGGGGGGGAATGAAGCTTTCTTT
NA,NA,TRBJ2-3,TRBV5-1,CASPEEDTQYF,TGCGCCAGTCCCGAAGAGGATACGCAATATTTT
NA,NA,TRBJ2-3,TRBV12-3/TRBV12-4,CASSTKDTNYF,TGTGCCAGCAGTACTAAAGATACAAACTATTTT
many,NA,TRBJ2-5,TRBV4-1,CASSQVRGRGGETQYF,TGCGCCAGCAGCCAAGTAAGGGGGAGGGGCGGAGAGACCCAGTACTTC
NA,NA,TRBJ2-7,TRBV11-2,CASSLDQGAPFGQYF,TGTGCCAGCAGCTTAGATCAAGGGGCCCCCTTCGGGCAGTACTTC
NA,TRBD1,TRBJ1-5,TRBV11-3,CASSFLFKLGGLSFRSNLPQHF,TGTGCCAGCAGCTTCCTATTCAAATTAGGGGGCCTGAGCTTCCGTAGCAATCTGCCACAGCATTTT
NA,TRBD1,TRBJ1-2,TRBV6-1,CASTARDRHGGGYTF,TGTGCCAGCACTGCCCGGGACAGGCACGGTGGTGGCTACACCTTC
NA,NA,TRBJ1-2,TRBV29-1,CTVVPYQSPGEDGYTF,TGTACCGTTGTCCCCTATCAATCCCCGGGAGAAGATGGCTACACCTTC
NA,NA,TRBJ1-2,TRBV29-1,CSVVLCQSSGEDDYTF,TGCAGCGTTGTCCTCTGTCAATCCTCGGGAGAAGATGACTACACATTC
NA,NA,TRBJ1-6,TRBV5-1,CSSSFGLSDSPLHF,TGCTCCAGCAGCTTCGGACTGTCAGATTCACCCCTCCATTTT
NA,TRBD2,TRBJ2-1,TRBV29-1,CSVVVAGAYNEQFF,TGCAGCGTTGTCGTAGCGGGAGCGTACAATGAGCAGTTCTTC
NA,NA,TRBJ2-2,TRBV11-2,CASNLDLLNTGELFF,TGTGCCAGCAACCTCGACTTATTGAACACCGGGGAGCTGTTTTTT
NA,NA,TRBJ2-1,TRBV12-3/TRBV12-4,CASSPVGGGRGNEQFF,TGTGCCAGCAGTCCCGTTGGGGGGGGGCGGGGGAATGAGCAGTTCTTC
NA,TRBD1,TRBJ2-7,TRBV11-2,CASSLDQGAPYELYF,TGTGCCAGCAGCTTAGATCAGGGGGCCCCATACGAGTTGTACTTC
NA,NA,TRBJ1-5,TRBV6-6,CAGSVPDQPQHF,TGTGCCGGTAGTGTGCCGGATCAGCCCCAGCATTTT
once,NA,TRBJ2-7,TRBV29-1,CNVESPREQYF,TGCAACGTTGAGTCGCCGCGCGAGCAGTATTTC
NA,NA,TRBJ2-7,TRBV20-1,CSASSSPTYEHYF,TGCAGTGCTAGTTCAAGCCCCACCTACGAGCACTACTTC
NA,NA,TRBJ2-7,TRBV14,CTSGQRDGRISYEQYF,TGTACCAGCGGCCAACGTGACGGGAGAATCTCCTACGAGCAGTACTTC
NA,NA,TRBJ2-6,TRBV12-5,CANGLVPPESGVNVLTF,TGTGCTAATGGTTTAGTTCCGCCCGAATCTGGGGTCAACGTCCTGACCTTC
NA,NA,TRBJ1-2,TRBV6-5,CARSYSGQLGYTF,TGTGCCAGGAGTTATTCGGGGCAATTAGGCTACACCTTC
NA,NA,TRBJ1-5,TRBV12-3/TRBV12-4,CDSRRDNQPQHF,TGTGACAGCAGGCGGGATAATCAGCCACAGCATTTT
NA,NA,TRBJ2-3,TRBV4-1,CASSQDSSGSYTDTQYF,TGCGCCAGCAGCCAAGATTCGAGTGGGTCGTACACAGATACACAGTATTTT
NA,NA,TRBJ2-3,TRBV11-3,CASTRRKVSTDMQYF,TGTGCCAGCACCCGTCGGAAAGTGAGCACAGATATGCAGTATTTT
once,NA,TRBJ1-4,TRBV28,CDSSFGGDEKLFF,TGTGACAGCAGTTTCGGGGGGGATGAAAAACTGTTTTTT
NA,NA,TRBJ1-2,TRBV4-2,CTSSQDGTNYGYTF,TGCACCAGCAGCCAAGACGGTACTAACTATGGTTACACCTTC
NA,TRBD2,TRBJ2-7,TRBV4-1,CASIRKLAGEGDEQYF,TGCGCCAGCATCCGGAAACTAGCGGGAGAGGGAGACGAACAGTACTTC
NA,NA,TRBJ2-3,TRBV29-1,CSYRREFGTDTQYF,TGCAGCTACAGACGGGAGTTCGGCACAGATACACAGTATTTT
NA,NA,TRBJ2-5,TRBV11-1,CASSVFRRETQYF,TGTGCCAGCAGCGTTTTCAGGAGGGAGACCCAGTACTTC
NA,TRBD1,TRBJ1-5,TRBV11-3,CANSFLFKLGGLSFRSNQPQQF,TGTGCCAACAGCTTCCTATTCAAATTAGGGGGCCTGAGCTTCCGTAGCAATCAGCCCCAGCAATTT
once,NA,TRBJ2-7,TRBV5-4,CGGTAYGTVIYEQYF,TGTGGCGGAACGGCATACGGGACTGTAATCTACGAGCAGTACTTC
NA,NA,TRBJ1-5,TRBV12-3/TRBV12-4,CVSSPAGQPQHF,TGTGTTAGCAGTCCCGCAGGCCAGCCCCAGCATTTT
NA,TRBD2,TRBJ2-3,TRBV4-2,CASSQVSGGVHDTQYF,TGTGCCAGCAGCCAGGTTAGCGGGGGGGTCCATGATACGCAGTATTTT
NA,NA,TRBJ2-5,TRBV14,CASSRAGTQYF,TGTGCCAGCAGTCGGGCGGGGACCCAGTACTTC
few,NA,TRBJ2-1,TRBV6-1,CVSNVWGKNEQFF,TGTGTCAGTAATGTCTGGGGAAAGAATGAGCAGTTCTTC
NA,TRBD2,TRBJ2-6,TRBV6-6,CASGLRSGKSWANVLTF,TGTGCCAGCGGCCTCCGCAGCGGGAAGTCTTGGGCCAACGTCCTGACTTTC
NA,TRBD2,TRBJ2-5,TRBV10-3,CAISRRLAEDGETQYF,TGTGCCATCAGCAGGAGACTAGCGGAAGACGGAGAGACCCAGTACTTC
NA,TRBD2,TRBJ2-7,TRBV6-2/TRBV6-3,CASRDGTSGYYEQHF,TGTGCCAGCAGGGATGGGACTAGCGGATACTACGAGCAGCACTTC
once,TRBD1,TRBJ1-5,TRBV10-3,CAIGRGGVSSNRPQHF,TGTGCCATCGGAAGAGGGGGCGTCTCTAGCAATCGGCCCCAGCATTTT
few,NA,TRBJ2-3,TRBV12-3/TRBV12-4,CASSPSQVSDTQYF,TGTGCCAGCAGCCCATCTCAGGTTTCGGATACGCAGTATTTT
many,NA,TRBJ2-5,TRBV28,CASSPELDGSWGETQYF,TGTGCCAGCAGTCCAGAACTAGACGGGAGCTGGGGAGAGACCCAGTACTTC
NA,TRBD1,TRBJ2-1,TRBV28,CASSLYTGGYEQFF,TGTGCCAGCAGTTTGTACACAGGGGGCTACGAGCAGTTCTTC